The present entry profiles one TCR beta chain with its context. The V and J ends lost 3 bases and 2 bases respectively, with 13 bases between them. The CDR3 length is 15 residues. The germline CDR1 and CDR2 sequences are MNHNS and SASEGT. This specimen belongs to a study of neoadjuvant nivolumab and ipilimumab in lung cancer. Using immunoSEQ multiplex PCR, the repertoire was profiled, and TCRdb retains in-frame clones only, with some absent. Counted here are 25,000 to 35,000 clones, about nine tenths occurring once; the ten biggest clones make up around 5.1%. The chain carries TRBV6-1 and TRBJ1-2; D is undetermined. The clonotype comes from an adult with non-small cell lung cancer. The material sequenced was peripheral blood, taken after neoadjuvant nivolumab, alone or with ipilimumab, at or shortly before surgery. DNA of the CDR3: TGTGCCAGCAGTGACAATTTAGCCGGCAACTATGGCTACACCTTC. Its translation: CASSDNLAGNYGYTF.